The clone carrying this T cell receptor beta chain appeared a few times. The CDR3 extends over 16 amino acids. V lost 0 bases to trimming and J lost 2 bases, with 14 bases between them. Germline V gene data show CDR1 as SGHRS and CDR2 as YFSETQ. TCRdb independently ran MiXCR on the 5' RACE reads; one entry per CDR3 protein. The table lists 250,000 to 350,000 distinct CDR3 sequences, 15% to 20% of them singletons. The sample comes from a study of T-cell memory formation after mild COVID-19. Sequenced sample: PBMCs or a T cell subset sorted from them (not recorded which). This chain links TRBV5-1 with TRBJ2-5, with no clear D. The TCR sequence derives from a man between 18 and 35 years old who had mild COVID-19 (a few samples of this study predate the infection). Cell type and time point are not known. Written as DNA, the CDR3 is TGCGCCAGCAGCTTGGCCCGCGGAGCAAAGCAAGAGACCCAGTACTTC. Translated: CASSLARGAKQETQYF. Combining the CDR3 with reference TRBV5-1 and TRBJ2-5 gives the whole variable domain KAGVTQTPRYLIKTRGQQVTLSCSPISGHRSVSWYQQTPGQGLQFLFEYFSETQRNKGNFPGRFSGRQFSNSRSEMNVSTLELGDSALYLCASSLARGAKQETQYFGPGTRLLVL.